The 28 T cell receptor beta chains in this list originate from one sample, sequenced in a study of response to subunit inactivated influenza vaccine. TCRdb recomputed calls from the RT-PCR reads with MiXCR, one row per CDR3 protein. Among approximately 500,000 distinct CDR3 sequences, approximately 12% were seen once, and the ten largest hold around 13%. Sample: PBMCs from blood, taken more than 35 days after vaccination. The receptors derive from a man aged 45 to 65 who received an inactivated influenza vaccine.

The table lists this clonotype with a few counts. The chain uses TRBV10-3 and TRBJ2-5, with D possibly TRBD1 on 6 matching bases. V was pared by 10 bases and J by 13 bases, with 19 bases between. There are 11 residues in the CDR3. Germline CDR1 reads ENHRY; CDR2 reads SYGVKD. The CDR3 DNA sequence: TGTGCCACCTCGAGACAGGACCGTAGGTACTTC. This gives the protein CATSRQDRRYF.

This sequence joins TRBV5-4 and TRBJ2-1; D possibly uses TRBD1 or TRBD2 (7 bases each). The germline V gene encodes CDR1 SGHNT and CDR2 YYREEE (reference sequence). This CDR3 has 15 amino acids. V was shortened by 4 bases and J by 7 bases, with 18 bases between the two germline ends. The CDR3 nucleotides are TGTGCCAGCAGCCCCAGGGGGGGTGGGACGAATGAGCAGTTCTTC. Translating it yields CASSPRGGGTNEQFF.

J is TRBJ1-1 and V is TRBV7-6; 8 bases line up with TRBD1. CDR1 SGHVS and CDR2 FNYEAQ come from the germline V gene. The CDR3 sequence is 16 residues long. J gave up 4 bases and V 1 base, and 8 bases lay outside the gene matches. The CDR3 sequence: CASSLVRATGVTEAFF. The CDR3 DNA sequence: TGTGCCAGCAGCTTAGTTCGCGCGACAGGGGTCACTGAAGCTTTCTTT.

This clonotype was picked up a small number of times. CDR3 in amino acids: CASRKGGPPYEQYF. The CDR3 DNA follows: TGTGCCAGCCGGAAGGGGGGACCGCCTTACGAGCAGTACTTC. The chain couples TRBV28 to TRBJ2-7; the D call may be TRBD1 or TRBD2 (6 bases each). Germline lookup yields CDR1 MDHEN and CDR2 SYDVKM. The CDR3 extends over 14 amino acids. V lost 8 bases, J lost 4 bases, and 18 bases lay in between. Together with reference TRBV28 and TRBJ2-7, the CDR3 gives the full variable domain: DVKVTQSSRYLVKRTGEKVFLECVQDMDHENMFWYRQDPGLGLRLIYFSYDVKMKEKGDIPEGYSVSREKKERFSLILESASTNQTSMYLCASRKGGPPYEQYFGPGTRLTVT.

The chain is built from TRBV20-1 and TRBJ2-5; tentatively, D is TRBD2 (6 bases). Germline values: CDR1 DFQATT, CDR2 SNEGSKA (reference sequence). The CDR3 sequence is 14 residues long. The V gene lost 4 bases and the J gene lost 5 bases, with 17 bases spanning the gap. CDR3 amino acids: CSATRTPGGETQYF. CDR3 DNA: TGCAGTGCTACCAGGACACCTGGGGGGGAGACCCAGTACTTC.

There are many counts of this clonotype. The chain's CDR3 is CSAQGLAGYEQFF. CDR3 DNA sequence: TGCAGCGCCCAGGGACTAGCGGGGTATGAGCAGTTCTTC. The rearrangement uses TRBV29-1 and TRBJ2-1; TRBD2 agrees at 13 bases. The CDR3 is 13 amino acids. After removal of 7 bases from V and 8 bases from J, the junction contained 5 bases not matched to a gene. Germline V gives CDR1 SQVTM, CDR2 ANQGSEA.

The chain couples TRBV20-1 to TRBJ2-3; unclear D gene. Trimming left V 4 bases short and J 1 base short, with 15 bases between. Germline V gene sequence: CDR1 DFQATT, CDR2 SNEGSKA (reference sequence). The CDR3 consists of 15 residues. The CDR3 sequence: CSATPPQRRTDTQYF. CDR3 sequence (DNA): TGCAGTGCTACTCCCCCCCAGCGACGCACAGATACGCAGTATTTT.

The chain is built from TRBV20-1 and TRBJ2-3; a weak D match, TRBD2 (5 bases). Trimming removed 2 bases at V and 7 bases at J, with 13 bases between. Germline lookup yields CDR1 DFQATT and CDR2 SNEGSKA (reference sequence). The CDR3 runs to 13 residues. The CDR3 loop is CSARSGLTNTQYF. Written as DNA, the CDR3 is TGCAGTGCTAGATCGGGATTGACGAATACGCAGTATTTT.

The gene calls are TRBV4-2 and TRBJ1-1; 7 bases line up with TRBD1. Germline values: CDR1 LGHNA, CDR2 YNFKEQ. This CDR3 is 17 amino acids long. J gave up 6 bases and V 1 base, and 14 bases lay outside the gene matches. The CDR3 is CASSQGPSQGDLAEAFF. DNA for the CDR3: TGTGCCAGCAGCCAAGGTCCAAGTCAGGGGGACCTCGCTGAAGCTTTCTTT.

This rearrangement joins TRBV6-2 or TRBV6-3 to TRBJ1-5, with D hard to call. This CDR3 spans 13 amino acids. Germline CDR1 is MNHEY and CDR2 is SVGEGT. The ends were cut back, 9 bases at V and 3 bases at J, with 12 bases in the middle. The CDR3 reads CASHRTLNQPQHF. In DNA, the CDR3 is TGTGCCAGTCACCGGACCCTCAATCAGCCCCAGCATTTT.

This clonotype was seen a few times. This chain joins TRBV20-1 and TRBJ2-1, with 11 bases identical to TRBD1. Germline CDR1 and CDR2: DFQATT and SNEGSKA (reference sequence). This CDR3 is 13 amino acids long. J gave up 10 bases and V 3 bases, and 5 bases lay outside the gene matches. The CDR3, as DNA: TGCAGTGCTAGGGACGGGACAGGGGGAGAGCAGTTCTTC. Translating it yields CSARDGTGGEQFF.

The rearrangement uses TRBV6-4 and TRBJ2-3, with D tentatively TRBD1 (6 bases). Germline V gene data show CDR1 as MRHNA and CDR2 as SNTAGT. Between the trimmed V and J ends, which lost 4 bases and 5 bases, there was a span of 13 bases. The CDR3 runs 14 residues. The CDR3 DNA reads TGTGCCAGCAGTGGTACCCAGGGGAAAGATACGCAGTATTTT. It specifies CASSGTQGKDTQYF.

This clonotype appeared a few times. This chain uses TRBV10-3 with TRBJ1-1, with a possible D match to TRBD1 (6 bases). Germline V gives CDR1 ENHRY, CDR2 SYGVKD. The CDR3 sequence is 16 residues long. V was trimmed by 0 bases and J by 3 bases, leaving 14 bases between them. CDR3 residues: CAISESGADHYTEAFF. CDR3 nucleotide sequence: TGTGCCATCAGTGAGTCGGGGGCAGACCACTACACTGAAGCTTTCTTT.

This clonotype was counted ten times or more. This chain uses TRBV29-1 with TRBJ1-4; tentatively, D is TRBD1 (5 bases). CDR3 length: 14 residues. The V end lost 2 bases, the J end lost 3 bases, and 10 bases lay between the germline ends. The germline CDR1 and CDR2 sequences are SQVTM and ANQGSEA. The CDR3 DNA sequence: TGCAGCGTTGAACCGCGGGGGTCTAATGAAAAACTGTTTTTT. Translation gives CSVEPRGSNEKLFF.

The chain recombines TRBV6-2 or TRBV6-3 with TRBJ1-3, with D possibly being TRBD1 (6 bases). This CDR3 spans 13 amino acids. Trimming pared 6 bases from V and 5 bases from J, leaving 11 bases between. CDR1 is MNHEY and CDR2 is SVGEGT in the germline V gene. This chain's CDR3 is CASRSTGRNTIYF. The CDR3 nucleotides read TGTGCCAGCAGATCGACAGGACGAAACACCATATATTTT.

This clonotype was counted at least ten times. The chain joins TRBV7-6 to TRBJ2-1, with TRBD2 identical over 9 bases. Looked up from germline, CDR1 is SGHVS and CDR2 is FNYEAQ. V shed 1 base and J 7 bases; nucleotides not matched to a gene: 11. This CDR3 comprises 17 residues. The CDR3 sequence is CASSLGVGRGGQNEQFF. In nucleotides, the CDR3 is TGTGCCAGCAGCTTAGGTGTTGGGCGGGGGGGCCAAAATGAGCAGTTCTTC.

This clonotype was recorded a few times. This chain links TRBV5-1 with TRBJ2-5; possibly TRBD1 for D (5 bases). Germline lookup yields CDR1 SGHRS and CDR2 YFSETQ. Trimming removed 1 base at V and 5 bases at J, with 12 bases between. The CDR3 extends over 14 amino acids. The CDR3 region has the DNA TGCGCCAGCAGCTTGTTCAGGGAATCCGAGACCCAGTACTTC. It translates to CASSLFRESETQYF.

This sequence joins TRBV5-6 and TRBJ2-7; 7 bases are a match to TRBD1. Germline CDR1 SGHDT, CDR2 YYEEEE. The CDR3 is 12 amino acids. The J segment lost 3 bases and the V segment lost 6 bases, leaving 3 bases of the junction unmatched. The CDR3 region has the DNA TGTGCCAGCAACAGGGGCCACTACGAGCAGTACTTC. As protein: CASNRGHYEQYF.

This chain connects TRBV15 to TRBJ1-3; a weak D match, TRBD1 (5 bases). Germline CDR1 LNHNV, CDR2 YYDKDF (reference sequence). The CDR3 contains 16 residues. V was trimmed by 2 bases and J by 2 bases, leaving 13 bases between them. As DNA, the CDR3 is TGTGCCACCAGCAGAAGGACAACTGGGACTGGAAACACCATATATTTT. Its translation is CATSRRTTGTGNTIYF. Filled out from reference TRBV15 and TRBJ1-3, the complete variable domain reads DAMVIQNPRYQVTQFGKPVTLSCSQTLNHNVMYWYQQKSSQAPKLLFHYYDKDFNNEADTPDNFQSRRPNTSFCFLDIRSPGLGDTAMYLCATSRRTTGTGNTIYFGEGSWLTVV.

This clonotype came up a few times. The genes are TRBV20-1 and TRBJ2-5, with D perhaps TRBD1 or TRBD2 (5 bases each). Trimming shortened V by 6 bases and J by 2 bases, and 16 bases separated the two germline ends. This CDR3 contains 14 residues. Germline CDR1 and CDR2: DFQATT and SNEGSKA (reference sequence). The CDR3 reads CSAPGRWNQETQYF. CDR3 nucleotides: TGCAGTGCCCCGGGACGCTGGAATCAAGAGACCCAGTACTTC.

There are a few counts of this clonotype. This rearrangement joins TRBV3-1 to TRBJ2-7; 9 nucleotides line up with TRBD1. The CDR3 totals 14 residues. Germline CDR1 LGHDT, CDR2 YNNKEL (reference sequence). Trimming took 0 bases from V and 6 from J; bases not matched to a gene: 3. The CDR3 DNA reads as TGTGCCAGCAGCCAAGAGACAGGGGGGGCCGAGCAGTACTTC. It is translated as CASSQETGGAEQYF.

Regarding this clonotype: Because the CDR3's place on the DNA is in doubt, the DNA is left out and the CDR3 is given as listed by TCRdb. The rearrangement uses TRBV7-2 and TRBJ1-1; the table's D call TRBD1 went unverified against the DNA. CDR1 and CDR2 from the germline V gene are SGHTA and FQGNSA. Ends included, the CDR3 has 14 residues. This CDR3 reads CASSFGQGASEAFF.

The V gene is TRBV4-2, the J gene TRBJ2-1, with 10 bases identical to TRBD2. The CDR3 runs 16 residues. Germline-derived CDR1 and CDR2 are LGHNA and YNFKEQ. V trimming: 2 bases; J trimming: 5 bases; junction bases outside the gene matches: 6. The CDR3 region has the DNA TGTGCCAGCAGCCAATCTGGACTAGCGGCTAACAATGAGCAGTTCTTC. Protein sequence: CASSQSGLAANNEQFF.

This clonotype has at least ten counts. V is TRBV12-3 or TRBV12-4 and J is TRBJ2-1; D is possibly TRBD2 (7 bases). This CDR3 region has 12 residues. Trimming stripped 7 bases from V and 9 bases from J, with 13 bases between. In DNA, the CDR3 is TGTGCCAGCATGGGGGGGCCTGGTGAGCAGTTCTTC. Translated: CASMGGPGEQFF.

The sample holds a few counts of this clonotype. This rearrangement joins TRBV6-2 or TRBV6-3 to TRBJ1-2, with D uncertain. With 5 bases removed from V and 3 bases from J, the gap between germline ends came to 7 bases. The CDR3 loop spans 12 amino acids. Per the germline V gene, CDR1 is MNHEY and CDR2 is SVGEGT. The CDR3 protein is CASSRGYYGYTF. CDR3 coding DNA: TGTGCCAGCAGTCGGGGATACTATGGCTACACCTTC.

The V call is TRBV7-9, the J call TRBJ2-7; TRBD2 aligns across 8 bases. The V segment lost 6 bases and the J segment 0 bases; nucleotides outside the gene matches: 7. This CDR3 contains 15 residues. Germline V gene lookup returns CDR1 SEHNR and CDR2 FQNEAQ (reference sequence). In DNA form, the CDR3 reads TGTGCCAGCAGTCCAAGCGGGAGAAGCTCCTACGAGCAGTACTTC. Amino acids: CASSPSGRSSYEQYF.

The V gene is TRBV20-1, the J gene TRBJ2-5; 12 nucleotides agree with TRBD2. The CDR3 consists of 15 residues. V trimming: 6 bases; J trimming: 5 bases; junction bases outside the gene matches: 10. The germline V gene has CDR1 DFQATT and CDR2 SNEGSKA (reference sequence). The CDR3 nucleotides read TGCAGTGCGCGACAGACTAGCGGGAGTTGGGAGACCCAGTACTTC. Protein product: CSARQTSGSWETQYF.

The sample holds a few counts of this clonotype. This chain uses TRBV20-1 with TRBJ2-3, with TRBD2 matching over 7 bases. With 5 bases clipped from V and 6 bases from J, the junction kept 8 bases outside the gene matches. The CDR3 extends over 13 amino acids. Germline CDR1 is DFQATT and CDR2 is SNEGSKA (reference sequence). CDR3 amino acids: CSAPRGTRDTQYF. In nucleotides, the CDR3 is TGCAGTGCTCCGCGGGGGACTCGGGATACGCAGTATTTT.